This is a list of T cell receptor beta chains from one sample in a study of CD8 T cells in Susac syndrome. TCRdb re-analysed the immunoSEQ multiplex PCR reads in MiXCR, keeping a single row per CDR3 protein. The sample holds around 170,000 distinct CDR3 sequences, approximately 95% seen once. The source material was CD8+ T cells from PBMCs. Receptors were obtained from a human donor with multiple sclerosis. Both conserved end residues are part of each CDR3. The order of the fields is D gene, V gene, J gene, clone size, CDR3 protein, CDR3 DNA. The D gene is left open where the match is weak. Some rows have no size entry. The others give once, few or many, or a class for an expanded clone.

>NA|TRBV20-1|TRBJ2-1|NA
CSATDFGHNEQFF
TGCAGTGCTACCGACTTCGGCCACAATGAGCAGTTCTTC
>NA|TRBV3-1|TRBJ2-7|NA
CASSQDFGQAYEQYF
TGTGCCAGCAGCCAAGATTTTGGCCAGGCCTACGAGCAGTACTTC
>NA|TRBV29-1|TRBJ1-1|NA
CSVEGRRGQGGTEAFF
TGCAGCGTTGAGGGTAGGAGGGGACAAGGTGGCACTGAAGCTTTCTTT
>NA|TRBV20-1|TRBJ1-2|NA
CSASEGGTAYGYTF
TGCAGTGCTAGTGAGGGGGGTACTGCCTATGGCTACACCTTC
>NA|TRBV7-2|TRBJ1-2|NA
CASSLEGAVGADYGYTF
TGTGCCAGCAGCTTAGAAGGGGCGGTCGGAGCCGACTATGGCTACACCTTC
>NA|TRBV10-3|TRBJ2-5|NA
CAISGSSETQYF
TGTGCCATCAGTGGCAGCTCGGAGACCCAGTACTTC
>NA|TRBV27|TRBJ2-7|NA
CASSLSVTAGQYF
TGTGCCAGCAGTTTATCGGTGACAGCCGGTCAGTACTTC
>NA|TRBV19|TRBJ2-7|NA
CASSNSGEDEQYF
TGTGCCAGTAGTAACTCAGGGGAGGACGAGCAGTACTTC
>TRBD1|TRBV27|TRBJ1-1|NA
CASSPGQGAGTEAFF
TGTGCCAGCTCGCCGGGACAGGGGGCAGGCACTGAAGCTTTCTTT
>NA|TRBV20-1|TRBJ1-2|NA
CSARVLGADGYTF
TGCAGTGCTAGGGTTCTGGGGGCGGATGGCTACACCTTC
>TRBD2|TRBV6-5|TRBJ2-1|NA
CATNFGRFGDEQFF
TGTGCCACAAATTTCGGGAGGTTTGGCGATGAGCAGTTCTTC
>TRBD1|TRBV10-3|TRBJ2-1|NA
CAIRVQGLTSGHEQFF
TGTGCCATCAGGGTACAGGGGCTTACATCAGGACATGAGCAGTTCTTC
>TRBD1|TRBV28|TRBJ2-7|NA
CASSETRDRDYEQYF
TGTGCCAGCAGCGAAACTCGGGACAGGGACTACGAGCAGTACTTC
>TRBD1|TRBV19|TRBJ1-5|NA
CASSSEDRANQPQHF
TGTGCCAGTAGTTCAGAGGACAGGGCAAATCAGCCCCAGCATTTT
>NA|TRBV24-1|TRBJ2-1|NA
CATSVAPGEQFF
TGTGCCACCAGTGTTGCTCCGGGTGAGCAGTTCTTC
>NA|TRBV20-1|TRBJ2-1|NA
CSARDEQFF
TGCAGTGCTAGGGATGAGCAGTTCTTC
>NA|TRBV3-1|TRBJ2-2|NA
CASRGEIQGNTGELFF
TGTGCCAGCAGGGGTGAGATACAGGGGAACACCGGGGAGCTGTTTTTT
>NA|TRBV5-1|TRBJ2-6|NA
CASSFDSSGANVLTF
TGCGCCAGCAGCTTCGACAGCTCTGGGGCCAACGTCCTGACTTTC
>TRBD1|TRBV6-5|TRBJ1-2|NA
CASKPTGHGYTF
TGTGCCAGCAAACCGACAGGGCATGGCTACACCTTC
>NA|TRBV7-9|TRBJ1-6|NA
CASSEAGSNSPLHF
TGTGCCAGCAGCGAAGCCGGGAGTAATTCACCCCTCCACTTT
>NA|TRBV28|TRBJ2-5|NA
CASADYQETQYF
TGTGCCTCGGCAGACTATCAAGAGACCCAGTACTTC
>TRBD1|TRBV28|TRBJ2-5|NA
CASSTDRGPETQYF
TGTGCCAGCAGTACGGACAGGGGGCCGGAGACCCAGTACTTC
>NA|TRBV9|TRBJ1-2|NA
CASSARTDHYGYTF
TGTGCCAGCAGCGCCAGGACAGACCACTATGGCTACACCTTC
>NA|TRBV3-1|TRBJ1-3|NA
CASALGLSAPGNTIYF
TGTGCCAGCGCGTTAGGACTCTCCGCACCTGGAAACACCATATATTTT
>TRBD2|TRBV28|TRBJ2-7|NA
CASERGGSGYEQYF
TGTGCCAGCGAGCGGGGCGGGAGTGGGTACGAGCAGTACTTC
>NA|TRBV2|TRBJ2-1|few
CASSERYNEQFF
TGTGCCAGCAGTGAACGCTACAATGAGCAGTTCTTC
>NA|TRBV6-1|TRBJ2-1|NA
CASENEDTQNNEQFF
TGTGCCTCAGAGAATGAGGACACCCAAAACAATGAGCAGTTCTTC
>NA|TRBV9|TRBJ2-4|NA
CASSAGPKNIQYF
TGTGCCAGCAGCGCTGGTCCAAAAAACATTCAGTACTTC
>NA|TRBV20-1|TRBJ1-1|NA
CSPDTGDTEAFF
TGCAGTCCTGACACTGGGGACACTGAAGCTTTCTTT
>TRBD1|TRBV28|TRBJ1-3|NA
CASLQGLSNTIYF
TGTGCCAGCTTACAGGGGTTATCAAACACCATATATTTT
>TRBD1|TRBV28|TRBJ2-1|NA
CASTSQDRRLDEQFF
TGTGCCAGCACCTCCCAGGACAGGCGGCTGGATGAGCAGTTCTTC
>NA|TRBV20-1|TRBJ1-1|NA
CSARRTAENTEAFF
TGCAGTGCCAGAAGGACAGCAGAGAACACTGAAGCTTTCTTT
>NA|TRBV7-9|TRBJ1-1|NA
CASSLGVSEAFF
TGTGCCAGCAGCTTAGGTGTCTCTGAAGCTTTCTTT
>TRBD2|TRBV18|TRBJ2-1|NA
CASSPVGTSGSFYYNEQFF
TGTGCCAGCTCACCAGTGGGGACTAGCGGGAGTTTTTACTACAATGAGCAGTTCTTC
>NA|TRBV27|TRBJ2-1|once
CASSFLDPDNEQFF
TGTGCCAGCAGTTTCCTGGACCCTGACAATGAGCAGTTCTTC
>NA|TRBV6-6|TRBJ1-1|NA
CASIRRGATEAFF
TGTGCCAGCATCCGCAGGGGTGCCACTGAAGCTTTCTTT
>NA|TRBV9|TRBJ1-2|once
CASSTLDSAAFGYTF
TGTGCCAGCAGCACCTTGGACAGTGCAGCCTTTGGCTACACCTTC
>NA|TRBV15|TRBJ2-1|NA
CATSQNLQKANEQFF
TGTGCCACCAGCCAGAACCTCCAAAAGGCCAATGAGCAGTTCTTC
>NA|TRBV28|TRBJ2-3|NA
CASSPPGYDTQYF
TGTGCCAGCAGCCCCCCAGGGTACGATACGCAGTATTTT
>NA|TRBV19|TRBJ2-7|NA
CASSPVGTVYEQYF
TGTGCCAGTAGTCCCGTTGGGACGGTCTACGAGCAGTACTTC
>NA|TRBV28|TRBJ1-5|NA
CASSPRGASQPQHF
TGTGCCAGCAGCCCCCGGGGGGCTAGTCAGCCCCAGCATTTT
>NA|TRBV9|TRBJ2-1|NA
CASSSRLDYNEQFF
TGTGCCAGCAGCTCACGACTGGACTACAATGAGCAGTTCTTC
>NA|TRBV27|TRBJ2-7|NA
CASSLVAQTGSSYEQYF
TGTGCCAGCAGTTTAGTCGCGCAGACAGGCTCGTCCTACGAGCAGTACTTC
>NA|TRBV27|TRBJ2-7|NA
CASSLLRGQDEQYF
TGTGCCAGCAGTTTACTTCGGGGGCAGGACGAGCAGTACTTC
>TRBD1|TRBV29-1|TRBJ1-1|NA
CSVKGGQGWEAFF
TGCAGCGTTAAAGGAGGACAGGGATGGGAAGCTTTCTTT
>NA|TRBV12-3/TRBV12-4|TRBJ2-7|NA
CATLGGPPDIYEQYF
TGTGCCACCCTTGGGGGTCCCCCAGACATATACGAGCAGTACTTC
>NA|TRBV29-1|TRBJ2-2|once
CSVHTNTGELFF
TGCAGCGTGCACACGAACACCGGGGAGCTGTTTTTT
>TRBD1|TRBV3-1|TRBJ1-2|NA
CASSQEGTGFNYGYTF
TGTGCCAGCAGCCAAGAGGGGACAGGATTTAACTATGGCTACACCTTC
>NA|TRBV5-6|TRBJ1-1|NA
CASSLSIVRGPTNTEAFF
TGTGCCAGCAGCTTGAGTATTGTCAGGGGTCCCACGAACACTGAAGCTTTCTTT
>TRBD1|TRBV20-1|TRBJ1-5|NA
CSARDRANQPQHF
TGCAGTGCTCGAGACAGGGCTAATCAGCCCCAGCATTTT
>NA|TRBV7-9|TRBJ2-7|NA
CASSSFSIRVGEQYF
TGTGCCAGCAGCTCCTTCTCGATCAGGGTTGGAGAGCAGTACTTC
>TRBD2|TRBV29-1|TRBJ2-1|NA
CSVQGLVPYNEQFF
TGCAGCGTGCAGGGACTAGTTCCCTACAATGAGCAGTTCTTC
>TRBD1|TRBV7-9|TRBJ1-2|NA
CASSNPDRAYGYTF
TGTGCCAGCAGCAATCCCGACAGGGCCTATGGCTACACCTTC
>NA|TRBV20-1|TRBJ2-1|NA
CSASSLGESSYNEQFF
TGCAGTGCTAGCTCCCTGGGCGAGAGCTCCTACAATGAGCAGTTCTTC
>TRBD2|TRBV29-1|TRBJ2-1|NA
CSAERTSGGYNEQFF
TGCAGCGCTGAAAGGACTAGCGGGGGCTACAATGAGCAGTTCTTC
>NA|TRBV5-6|TRBJ2-7|NA
CASSLGTDSYEQYF
TGTGCCAGCAGCTTGGGGACAGACTCCTACGAGCAGTACTTC